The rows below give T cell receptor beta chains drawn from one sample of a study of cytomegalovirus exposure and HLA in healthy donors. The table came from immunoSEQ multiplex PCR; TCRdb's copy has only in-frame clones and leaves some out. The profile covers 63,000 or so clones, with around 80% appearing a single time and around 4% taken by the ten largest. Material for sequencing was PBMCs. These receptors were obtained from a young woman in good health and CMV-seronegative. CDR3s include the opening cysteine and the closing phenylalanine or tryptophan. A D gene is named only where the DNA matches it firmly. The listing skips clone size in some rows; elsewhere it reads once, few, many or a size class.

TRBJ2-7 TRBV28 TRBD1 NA TGTGCCAGCATGTGGACAGGGTTTCACGAGCAGTACTTC CASMWTGFHEQYF
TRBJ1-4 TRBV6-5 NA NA TGTGCCAGCCGGTATACGAGCGGCGAAAAACTGTTTTTT CASRYTSGEKLFF
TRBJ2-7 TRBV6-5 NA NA TGTGCCAGCAGTTACGGAGATAGCCGTTGGTACGAGCAGTACTTC CASSYGDSRWYEQYF
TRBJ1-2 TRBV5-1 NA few TGCGCCAGCAGCTTGGATGCATCGGGGGGCTATGGCTACACCTTC CASSLDASGGYGYTF
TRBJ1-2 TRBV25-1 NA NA TGTGCCAGTACTCCCAGGGGCGGCTATGGCTACACCTTC CASTPRGGYGYTF
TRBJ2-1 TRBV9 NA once TGTGCCAGCAGCGTGGCATTTGAGCAGTTCTTC CASSVAFEQFF
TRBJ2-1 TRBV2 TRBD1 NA TGTGCCAGCAGTGTATGGGGGGACAGGGTTATCGATGAGCAGTTCTTC CASSVWGDRVIDEQFF
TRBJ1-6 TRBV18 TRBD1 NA TGTGCCAGCTCACCGGACAGGGGAAGCTCACCCCTCCACTTT CASSPDRGSSPLHF
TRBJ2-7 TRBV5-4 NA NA TGTGCCAGCAGCTTGAAAGGGGGCATGCCCGGGGGTGAGCAGTACTTC CASSLKGGMPGGEQYF
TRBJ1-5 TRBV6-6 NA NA TGTGCCAGCACAAGCTATAGCAATCAGCCCCAGCATTTT CASTSYSNQPQHF
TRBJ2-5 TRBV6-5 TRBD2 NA TGTGCCAGCAGGAGTACTAGCGGACAAGAGACCCAGTACTTC CASRSTSGQETQYF
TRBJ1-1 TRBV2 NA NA TGTGCCAGCATCCTTCAGGGCTTATTCTTT CASILQGLFF
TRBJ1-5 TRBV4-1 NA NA TGCGCCAGCAGCCAAGGTCCGTCCACAAATCAGCCCCAGCATTTT CASSQGPSTNQPQHF
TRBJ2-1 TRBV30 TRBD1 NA TGTGCCGGAGAAACAGGGGGAACTTACAATGAGCAGTTCTTC CAGETGGTYNEQFF
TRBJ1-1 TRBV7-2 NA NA TGTGCCAGCAGGCGAGGTGGGGCAGGGAGGGACACTGAAGCTTTCTTT CASRRGGAGRDTEAFF
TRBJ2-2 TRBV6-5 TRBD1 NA TGTGCCAGCAGTTCAGCCGGACAGGCTGGAACCGGGGAGCTGTTTTTT CASSSAGQAGTGELFF
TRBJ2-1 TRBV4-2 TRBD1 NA TGTGCCAGCAGCCTACGACAGGGGGCCGGCCACAATGAGCAGTTCTTC CASSLRQGAGHNEQFF
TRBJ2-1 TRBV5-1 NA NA TGCGCCAGCAGCTTGTCGGGGTCCGATGAGCAGTTCTTC CASSLSGSDEQFF
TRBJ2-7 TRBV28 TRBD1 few TGTGCCAGCAGTTTGAGGGGACAGCCTTACGAGCAGTACTTC CASSLRGQPYEQYF
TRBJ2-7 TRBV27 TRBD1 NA TGTGCCAGCAGTTTCACCTCCCCGGGACAGAGACAGTACTTC CASSFTSPGQRQYF
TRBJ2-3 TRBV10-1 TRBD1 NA TGCGCCAGCGCTCGCGGGGACAGGGGCCGCACAGATACGCAGTATTTT CASARGDRGRTDTQYF
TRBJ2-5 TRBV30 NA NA TGTGCCTGGAGATTACTCGGGGTACGGGAGACCCAGTACTTC CAWRLLGVRETQYF
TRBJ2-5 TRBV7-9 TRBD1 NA TGTGCCAGCAGCCGGACAGGGGGAGAGACCCAGTACTTC CASSRTGGETQYF
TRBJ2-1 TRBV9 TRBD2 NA TGTGCCAGCAGCCCCTTCGGGACTAGGGATCATGAGCAGTTCTTC CASSPFGTRDHEQFF
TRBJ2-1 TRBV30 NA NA TGTGCCTGGAGATCGGGGAGAGGTGAGCAGTTCTTC CAWRSGRGEQFF
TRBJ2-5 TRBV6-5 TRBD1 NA TGTGCCAGCAGTTACCGAACAGGGGATGGAGAGACCCAGTACTTC CASSYRTGDGETQYF
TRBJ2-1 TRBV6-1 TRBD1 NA TGTGCCAGCAAACAGGGGGACAATGAGCAGTTCTTC CASKQGDNEQFF
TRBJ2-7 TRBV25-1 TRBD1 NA TGTGCCAGCAGTGATCAGGCGCTCGGGACAGGGTTGGACTACGAGCAGTACTTC CASSDQALGTGLDYEQYF
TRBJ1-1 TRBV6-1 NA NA TGTGCCAGCACCACGACAGCTATGAACACTGAAGCTTTCTTT CASTTTAMNTEAFF
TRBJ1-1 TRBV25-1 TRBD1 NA TGTGCCAGCAAAAGGACAGGGAGTCACGGGACTGAAGCTTTCTTT CASKRTGSHGTEAFF
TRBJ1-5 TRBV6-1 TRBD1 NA TGTGCCAGCGAGGACAGGGGCAATCAGCCCCAGCATTTT CASEDRGNQPQHF
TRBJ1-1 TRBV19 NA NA TGTGCCAGTATGCGGGACACTGAAGCTTTCTTT CASMRDTEAFF
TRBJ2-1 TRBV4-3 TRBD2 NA TGCGCCAGCAGCCAAGACCTAGCGGGTTACAATGAGCAGTTCTTC CASSQDLAGYNEQFF
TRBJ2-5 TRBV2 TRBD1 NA TGTGCCAGCAGTGGCGACAGGGGGCTAGGAGAGACCCAGTACTTC CASSGDRGLGETQYF
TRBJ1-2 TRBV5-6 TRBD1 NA TGTGCCAGCAGCTTGCCCTGGGACAGGAGCACCTTC CASSLPWDRSTF
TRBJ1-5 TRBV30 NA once TGTGCCTGGAGCGGGAGTTTTAGTCAGCCCCAGCATTTT CAWSGSFSQPQHF
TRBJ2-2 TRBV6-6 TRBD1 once TGTGCCAGCAGTTCGAGACAGGGGGAATCCGGGGAGCTGTTTTTT CASSSRQGESGELFF
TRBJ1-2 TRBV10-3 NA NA TGTGCCATCAGTGACGTCCTTTGGAGACCCGAGGGTGGCTACACCTTC CAISDVLWRPEGGYTF
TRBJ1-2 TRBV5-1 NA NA TGCGCCAGCAGCTGGGGAGACAACTATGGCTACACCTTC CASSWGDNYGYTF
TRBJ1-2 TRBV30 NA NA TGTGCCTGGAGTGCCCTAGGTCAGGGGAACTATGGCTACACCTTC CAWSALGQGNYGYTF
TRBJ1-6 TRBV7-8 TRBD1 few TGTGCCAGCAGCCCCACAGGGGGAAGAGGGAATTCACCCCTCCACTTT CASSPTGGRGNSPLHF
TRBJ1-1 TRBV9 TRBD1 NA TGTGCCAGCAGCCAAGGACAGGGGAACACTGAAGCTTTCTTT CASSQGQGNTEAFF
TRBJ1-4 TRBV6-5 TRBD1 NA TGTGCCAGCAGAAACGGACAGGGGTCACGAAAACTGTTTTTT CASRNGQGSRKLFF
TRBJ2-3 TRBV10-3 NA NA TGTGCCTTCGCACTTTCTAGCACAGATACGCAGTATTTT CAFALSSTDTQYF
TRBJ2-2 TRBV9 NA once TGTGCCAGCAGCGTCGAGGGGGTGAACACCGGGGAGCTGTTTTTT CASSVEGVNTGELFF
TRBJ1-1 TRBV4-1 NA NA TGCGCCAGCAGCCACAAAAAGGGCCCCACAGGGAAGATGAACACTGAAGCTTTCTTT CASSHKKGPTGKMNTEAFF
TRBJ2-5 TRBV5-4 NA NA TGTGCCAGCAGCTTCGGGGAGACCCAGTACTTC CASSFGETQYF
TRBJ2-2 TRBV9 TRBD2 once TGTGCCAGCGCCGGGGGGGCCGCCGGGGAGCTGTTTTTT CASAGGAAGELFF
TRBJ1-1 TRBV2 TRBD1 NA TGTGCCAGCAGGGGACAGGGTGTGAACACTGAAGCTTTCTTT CASRGQGVNTEAFF
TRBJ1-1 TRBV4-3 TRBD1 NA TGCGCCAGCAGTCGGGACAGGTGGAGCACTGAAGCTTTCTTT CASSRDRWSTEAFF
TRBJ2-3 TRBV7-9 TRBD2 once TGTGCCAGCAGCTACCTAGCGGCAGATACGCAGTATTTT CASSYLAADTQYF
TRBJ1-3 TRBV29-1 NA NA TGCAGCGCCCTTTCAGCGGATCGCAGCACCATATATTTT CSALSADRSTIYF
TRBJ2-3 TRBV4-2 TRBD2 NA TGTGCCAGCAGCCCTAGCGGGGGGGCCGATTATACGCAGTATTTT CASSPSGGADYTQYF
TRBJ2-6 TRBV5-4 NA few TGTGCCAGCAGCTTGGCCTACATACGGGGTAGTGGGGCCAACGTCCTGACTTTC CASSLAYIRGSGANVLTF
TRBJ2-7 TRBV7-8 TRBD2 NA TGTGCCAGCAGCTTAGGGACTAGCGATTACGAGCAGTACTTC CASSLGTSDYEQYF
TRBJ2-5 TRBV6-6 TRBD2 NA TGTGCCAGCAGTTACGATCTGCCTAGCGGGACCCAGTACTTC CASSYDLPSGTQYF
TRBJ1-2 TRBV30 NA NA TGTGCCTGGAGTGGAGGGGGACACATTCATGGCTACACCTTC CAWSGGGHIHGYTF
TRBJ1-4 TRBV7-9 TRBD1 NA TGTGCCAGCAGCCCCGGGGACAGTACTTTTGAAAAACTGTTTTTT CASSPGDSTFEKLFF
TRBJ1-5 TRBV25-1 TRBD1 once TGTGCCAGCAGTGACCGTCAGACAGGGAAAAACAATCAGCCCCAGCATTTT CASSDRQTGKNNQPQHF